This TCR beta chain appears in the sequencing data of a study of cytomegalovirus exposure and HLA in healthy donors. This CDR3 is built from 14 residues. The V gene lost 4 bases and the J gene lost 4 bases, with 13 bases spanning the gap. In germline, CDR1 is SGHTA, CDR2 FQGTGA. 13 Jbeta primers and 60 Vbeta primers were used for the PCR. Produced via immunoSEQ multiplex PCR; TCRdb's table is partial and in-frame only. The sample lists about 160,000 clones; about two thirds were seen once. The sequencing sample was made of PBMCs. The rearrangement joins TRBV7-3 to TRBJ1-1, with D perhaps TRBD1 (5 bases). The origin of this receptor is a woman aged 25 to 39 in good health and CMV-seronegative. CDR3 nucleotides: TGTGCCAGCAGCTCCAACGGGGGGGGCACTGAAGCTTTCTTT. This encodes CASSSNGGGTEAFF.